This TCR beta chain was identified during a study of long-term antiretroviral therapy in people with HIV. Findings of the study overall: Diversity increased after ART yet remained lower than in transplant donor controls.

This was the immunoSEQ v3.0 assay at survey level. The repertoire was sequenced with immunoSEQ multiplex PCR; TCRdb's copy has only in-frame clones and lacks some. Here the sample spans about 21,000 clones, 84% being singletons. The CDR3 extends over 15 amino acids. V shed 5 bases and J 0 bases; nucleotides not matched to a gene: 6. Germline lookup yields CDR1 SEHNR and CDR2 FQNEAQ (reference sequence). This clone ranks as medium-sized. Its antigen is currently unknown. Going into DNA extraction, samples held roughly 0.95-11 million cryopreserved PBMC. Sequenced material: unsorted PBMCs, taken 1.9 years after starting antiretroviral therapy. The clonotype comes from a woman aged 45-60 years with HIV. The chain couples TRBV7-9 to TRBJ2-7, with 8 bases lining up with TRBD1. CDR3 coding DNA: TGTGCCAGCAGCGGCGGGACAGGTCGCTCCTACGAGCAGTACTTC. It yields the protein CASSGGTGRSYEQYF.